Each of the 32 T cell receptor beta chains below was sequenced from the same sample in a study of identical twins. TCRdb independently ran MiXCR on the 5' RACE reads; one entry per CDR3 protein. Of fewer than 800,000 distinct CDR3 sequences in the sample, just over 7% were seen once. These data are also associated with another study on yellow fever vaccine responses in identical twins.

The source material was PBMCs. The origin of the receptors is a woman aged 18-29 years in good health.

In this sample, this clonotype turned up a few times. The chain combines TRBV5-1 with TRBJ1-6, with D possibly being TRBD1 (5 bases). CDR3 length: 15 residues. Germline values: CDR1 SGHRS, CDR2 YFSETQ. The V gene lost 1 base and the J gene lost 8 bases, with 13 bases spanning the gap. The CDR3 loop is CASSLRGAEDSPLHF. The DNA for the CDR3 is TGCGCCAGCAGCTTGAGAGGGGCGGAGGATTCACCCCTCCACTTT.

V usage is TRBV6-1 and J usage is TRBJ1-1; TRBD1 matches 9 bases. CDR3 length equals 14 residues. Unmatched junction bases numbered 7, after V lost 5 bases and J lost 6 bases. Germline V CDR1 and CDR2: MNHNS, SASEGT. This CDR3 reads CASSPQGANAEAFF. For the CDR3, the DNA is TGTGCCAGCAGTCCACAGGGGGCTAACGCTGAAGCTTTCTTT.

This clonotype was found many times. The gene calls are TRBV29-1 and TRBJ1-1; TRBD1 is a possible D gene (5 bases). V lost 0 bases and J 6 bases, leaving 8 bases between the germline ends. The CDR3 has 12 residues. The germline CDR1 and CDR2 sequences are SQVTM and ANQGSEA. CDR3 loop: CSVEDRGAEAFF. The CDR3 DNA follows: TGCAGCGTTGAAGATCGAGGGGCTGAAGCTTTCTTT. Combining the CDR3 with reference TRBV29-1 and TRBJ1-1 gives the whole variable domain SAVISQKPSRDICQRGTSLTIQCQVDSQVTMMFWYRQQPGQSLTLIATANQGSEATYESGFVIDKFPISRPNLTFSTLTVSNMSPEDSSIYLCSVEDRGAEAFFGQGTRLTVV.

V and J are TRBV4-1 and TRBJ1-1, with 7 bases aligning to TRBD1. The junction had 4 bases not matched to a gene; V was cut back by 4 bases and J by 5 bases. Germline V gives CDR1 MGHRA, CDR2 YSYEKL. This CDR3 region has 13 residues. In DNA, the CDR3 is TGCGCCAGCAGCCTGGGACAGCAGACTGAAGCTTTCTTT. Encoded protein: CASSLGQQTEAFF.

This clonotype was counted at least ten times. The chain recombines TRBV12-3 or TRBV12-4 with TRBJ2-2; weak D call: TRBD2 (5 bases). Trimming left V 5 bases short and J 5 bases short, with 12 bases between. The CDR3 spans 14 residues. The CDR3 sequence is CASSLTSWTGELFF. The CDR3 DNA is TGTGCCAGCAGTCTCACTAGTTGGACCGGGGAGCTGTTTTTT.

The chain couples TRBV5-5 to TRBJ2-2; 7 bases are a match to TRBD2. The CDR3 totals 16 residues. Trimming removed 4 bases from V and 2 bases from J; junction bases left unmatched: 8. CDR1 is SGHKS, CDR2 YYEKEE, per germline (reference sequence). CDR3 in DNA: TGTGCCAGCAGCGGAGCGGGGATCCTAAACACCGGGGAGCTGTTTTTT. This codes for CASSGAGILNTGELFF.

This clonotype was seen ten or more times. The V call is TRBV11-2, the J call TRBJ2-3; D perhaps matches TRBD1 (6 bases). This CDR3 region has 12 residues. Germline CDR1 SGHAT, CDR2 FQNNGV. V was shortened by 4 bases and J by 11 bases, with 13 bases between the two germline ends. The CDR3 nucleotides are TGTGCCAGCAGCTCATACGGACAGAGGCAGTATTTT. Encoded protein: CASSSYGQRQYF.

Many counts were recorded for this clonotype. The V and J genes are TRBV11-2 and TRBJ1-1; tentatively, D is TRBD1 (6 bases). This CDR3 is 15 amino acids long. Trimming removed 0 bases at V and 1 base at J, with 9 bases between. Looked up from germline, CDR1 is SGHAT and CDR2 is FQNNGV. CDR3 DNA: TGTGCCAGCAGCTTAGAGGGACACCCGAACACTGAAGCTTTCTTT. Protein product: CASSLEGHPNTEAFF. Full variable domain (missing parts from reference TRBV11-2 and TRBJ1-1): EAGVAQSPRYKIIEKRQSVAFWCNPISGHATLYWYQQILGQGPKLLIQFQNNGVVDDSQLPKDRFSAERLKGVDSTLKIQPAKLEDSAVYLCASSLEGHPNTEAFFGQGTRLTVV.

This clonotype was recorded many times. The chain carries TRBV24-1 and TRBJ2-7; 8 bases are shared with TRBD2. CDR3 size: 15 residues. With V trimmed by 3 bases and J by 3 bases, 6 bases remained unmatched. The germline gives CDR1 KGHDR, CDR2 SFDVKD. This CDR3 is CATSDGLAGNYEQYF. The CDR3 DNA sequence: TGTGCCACCAGTGATGGGTTAGCGGGAAACTACGAGCAGTACTTC.

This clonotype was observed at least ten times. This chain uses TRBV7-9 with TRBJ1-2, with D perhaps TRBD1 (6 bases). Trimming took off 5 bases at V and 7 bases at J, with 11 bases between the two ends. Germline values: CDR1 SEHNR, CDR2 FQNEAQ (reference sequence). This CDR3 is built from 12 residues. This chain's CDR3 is CASSRQAPGYTF. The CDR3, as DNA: TGTGCCAGCAGCCGACAGGCCCCTGGCTACACCTTC.

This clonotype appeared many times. CDR3 nucleotide sequence: TGTGCCACCAGTGATGACCTAACAGGGAGTTCTCTGGCAGATACGCAGTATTTT. Translation gives CATSDDLTGSSLADTQYF. This sequence joins TRBV24-1 and TRBJ2-3, with D possibly being TRBD1 (6 bases). Between the trimmed V and J ends, which lost 3 bases and 4 bases, there was a span of 22 bases. Germline V lookup: CDR1 KGHDR, CDR2 SFDVKD. The CDR3 runs to 18 residues.

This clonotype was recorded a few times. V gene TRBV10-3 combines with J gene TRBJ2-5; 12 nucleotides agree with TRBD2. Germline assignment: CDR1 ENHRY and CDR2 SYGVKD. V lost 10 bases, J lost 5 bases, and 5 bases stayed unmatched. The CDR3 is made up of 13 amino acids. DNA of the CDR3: TGTGCCACCAGGACTAGCGGGATTGAGACCCAGTACTTC. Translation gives CATRTSGIETQYF.

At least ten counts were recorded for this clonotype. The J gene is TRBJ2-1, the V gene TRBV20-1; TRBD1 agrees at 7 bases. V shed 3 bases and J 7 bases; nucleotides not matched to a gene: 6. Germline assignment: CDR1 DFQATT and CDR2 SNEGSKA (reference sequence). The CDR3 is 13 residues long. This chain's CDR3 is CSARGQMGNEQFF. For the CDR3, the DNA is TGCAGTGCTAGGGGACAGATGGGGAATGAGCAGTTCTTC.

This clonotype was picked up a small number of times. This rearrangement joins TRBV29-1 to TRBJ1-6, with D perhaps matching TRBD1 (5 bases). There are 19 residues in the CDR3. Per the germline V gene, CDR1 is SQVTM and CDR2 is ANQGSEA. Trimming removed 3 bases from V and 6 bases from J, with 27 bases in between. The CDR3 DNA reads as TGCAGCGTTGATGATGGGGAGCAGGGATTTGACGTAACTAATTCACCCCTCCACTTT. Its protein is CSVDDGEQGFDVTNSPLHF.

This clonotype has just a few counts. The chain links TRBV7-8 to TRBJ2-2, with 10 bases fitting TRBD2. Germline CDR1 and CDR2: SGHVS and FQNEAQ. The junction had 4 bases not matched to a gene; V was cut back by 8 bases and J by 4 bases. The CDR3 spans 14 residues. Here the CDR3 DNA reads TGTGCCAGCGGCAGACTAGCGGGCACCGGGGAGCTGTTTTTT. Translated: CASGRLAGTGELFF.

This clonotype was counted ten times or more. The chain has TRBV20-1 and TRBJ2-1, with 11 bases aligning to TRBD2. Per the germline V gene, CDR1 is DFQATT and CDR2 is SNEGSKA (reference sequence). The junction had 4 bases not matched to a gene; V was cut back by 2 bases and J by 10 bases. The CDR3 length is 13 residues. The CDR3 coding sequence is TGCAGTGCTAGACTAGCGGGAGGATTGGAGCAGTTCTTC. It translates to CSARLAGGLEQFF.

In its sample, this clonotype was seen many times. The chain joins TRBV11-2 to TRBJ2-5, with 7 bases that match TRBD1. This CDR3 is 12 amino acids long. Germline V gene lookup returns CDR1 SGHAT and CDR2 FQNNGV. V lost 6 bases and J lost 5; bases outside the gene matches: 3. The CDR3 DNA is TGTGCCAGCAGAGGGGGCGTGGAGACCCAGTACTTC. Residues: CASRGGVETQYF.

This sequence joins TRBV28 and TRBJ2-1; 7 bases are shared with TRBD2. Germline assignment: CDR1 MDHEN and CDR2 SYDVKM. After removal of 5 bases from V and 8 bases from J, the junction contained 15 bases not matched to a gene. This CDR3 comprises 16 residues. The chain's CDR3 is CASSPLLGRGTDEQFF. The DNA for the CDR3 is TGTGCCAGCAGTCCCCTCCTTGGGCGGGGGACGGATGAGCAGTTCTTC.

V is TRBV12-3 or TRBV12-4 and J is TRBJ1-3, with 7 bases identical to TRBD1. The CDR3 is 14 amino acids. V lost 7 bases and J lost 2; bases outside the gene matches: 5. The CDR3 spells CASTPGGAGNTIYF. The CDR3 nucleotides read TGTGCCAGCACCCCAGGGGGGGCTGGAAACACCATATATTTT.

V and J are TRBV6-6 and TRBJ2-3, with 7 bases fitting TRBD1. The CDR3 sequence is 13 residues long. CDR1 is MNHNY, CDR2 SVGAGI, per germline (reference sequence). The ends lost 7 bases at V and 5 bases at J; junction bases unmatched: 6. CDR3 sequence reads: CASKQGWGDTQYF. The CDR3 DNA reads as TGTGCCAGCAAACAGGGGTGGGGAGATACGCAGTATTTT.

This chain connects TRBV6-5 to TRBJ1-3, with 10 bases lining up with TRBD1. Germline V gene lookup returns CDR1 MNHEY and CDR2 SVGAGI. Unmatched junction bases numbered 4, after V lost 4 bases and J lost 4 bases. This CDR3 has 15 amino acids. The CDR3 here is CASSWTGGEGNTIYF. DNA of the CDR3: TGTGCCAGCAGTTGGACAGGGGGTGAAGGAAACACCATATATTTT.

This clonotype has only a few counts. CDR3 sequence (DNA): TGCAGTGCTAGAGATCCGGAGAGGGAGACCCAGTACTTC. Amino acids: CSARDPERETQYF. The V call is TRBV20-1, the J call TRBJ2-5; D is uncertain. Trimming pared 0 bases from V and 5 bases from J, leaving 10 bases between. The germline V gene has CDR1 DFQATT and CDR2 SNEGSKA (reference sequence). The CDR3 is made up of 13 amino acids.

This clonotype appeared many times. CDR3 nucleotide sequence: TGCAGCGTTGGTGGGGAAGGACCCTACGAGCAGTACTTC. Translated, it gives CSVGGEGPYEQYF. This sequence joins TRBV29-1 and TRBJ2-7; D gene ambiguous. From germline, CDR1 is SQVTM and CDR2 ANQGSEA. The CDR3 totals 13 residues. V dropped 4 bases and J dropped 2 bases, with 12 bases sitting between them.

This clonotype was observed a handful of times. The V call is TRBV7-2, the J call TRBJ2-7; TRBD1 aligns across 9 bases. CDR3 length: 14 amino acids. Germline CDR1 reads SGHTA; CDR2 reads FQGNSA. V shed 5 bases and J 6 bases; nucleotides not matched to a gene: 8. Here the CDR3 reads CASSRGQGPREQYF. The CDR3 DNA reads TGTGCCAGCAGCCGAGGACAGGGGCCACGCGAGCAGTACTTC.

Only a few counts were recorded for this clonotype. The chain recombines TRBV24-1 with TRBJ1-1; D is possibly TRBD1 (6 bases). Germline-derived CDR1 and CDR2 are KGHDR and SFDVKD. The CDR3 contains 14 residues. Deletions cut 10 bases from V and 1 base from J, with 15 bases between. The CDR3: CATPTGTWNTEAFF. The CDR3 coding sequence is TGTGCCACACCCACCGGGACATGGAACACTGAAGCTTTCTTT.

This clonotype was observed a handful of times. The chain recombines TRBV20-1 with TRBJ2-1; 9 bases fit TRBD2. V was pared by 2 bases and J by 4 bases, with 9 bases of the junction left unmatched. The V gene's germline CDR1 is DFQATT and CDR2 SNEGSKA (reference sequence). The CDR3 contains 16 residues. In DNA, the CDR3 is TGCAGTGCTAGAAGGAGACTAGCGGATCGATACAATGAGCAGTTCTTC. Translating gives CSARRRLADRYNEQFF.

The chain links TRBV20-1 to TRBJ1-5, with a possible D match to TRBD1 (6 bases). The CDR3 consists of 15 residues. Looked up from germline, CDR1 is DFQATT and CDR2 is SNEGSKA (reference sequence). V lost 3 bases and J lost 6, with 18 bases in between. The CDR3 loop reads CSASDGTSTGQPQHF. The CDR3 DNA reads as TGCAGTGCTAGCGATGGGACAAGTACCGGTCAGCCCCAGCATTTT.

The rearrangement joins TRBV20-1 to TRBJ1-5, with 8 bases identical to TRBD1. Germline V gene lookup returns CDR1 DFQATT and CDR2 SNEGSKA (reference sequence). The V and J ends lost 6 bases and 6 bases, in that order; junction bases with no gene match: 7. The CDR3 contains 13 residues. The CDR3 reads CSAEGQGGQPQHF. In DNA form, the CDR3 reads TGCAGTGCGGAAGGACAGGGTGGTCAGCCCCAGCATTTT.

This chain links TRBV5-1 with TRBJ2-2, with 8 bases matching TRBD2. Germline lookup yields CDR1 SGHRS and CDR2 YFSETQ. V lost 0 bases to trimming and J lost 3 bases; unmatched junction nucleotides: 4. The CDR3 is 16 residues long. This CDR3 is CASSLATTSDTGELFF. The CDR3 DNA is TGCGCCAGCAGCTTGGCGACGACTAGCGACACCGGGGAGCTGTTTTTT.

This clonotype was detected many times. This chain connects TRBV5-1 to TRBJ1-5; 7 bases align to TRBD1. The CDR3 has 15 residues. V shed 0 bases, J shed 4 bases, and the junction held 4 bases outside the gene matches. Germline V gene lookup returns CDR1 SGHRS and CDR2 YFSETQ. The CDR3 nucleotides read TGCGCCAGCAGCTTGGGAGGGACAGAGAATCAGCCCCAGCATTTT. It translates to CASSLGGTENQPQHF. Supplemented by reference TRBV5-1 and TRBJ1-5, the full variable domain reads KAGVTQTPRYLIKTRGQQVTLSCSPISGHRSVSWYQQTPGQGLQFLFEYFSETQRNKGNFPGRFSGRQFSNSRSEMNVSTLELGDSALYLCASSLGGTENQPQHFGDGTRLSIL.

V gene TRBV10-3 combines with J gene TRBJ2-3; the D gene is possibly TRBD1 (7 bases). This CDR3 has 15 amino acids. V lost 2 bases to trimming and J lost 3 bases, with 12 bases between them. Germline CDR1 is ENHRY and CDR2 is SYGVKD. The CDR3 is CAISEDPGGTDTQYF. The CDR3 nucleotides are TGTGCCATCAGTGAGGACCCAGGGGGGACAGATACGCAGTATTTT.

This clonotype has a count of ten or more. Here the CDR3 reads CASSRGASDTQYF. The CDR3 DNA reads as TGTGCCAGCTCCCGGGGGGCGTCAGATACGCAGTATTTT. The V call is TRBV6-4, the J call TRBJ2-3, with a possible D match to TRBD2 (7 bases). V was clipped by 8 bases and J by 4 bases, with 13 bases between them. Germline V lookup: CDR1 MRHNA, CDR2 SNTAGT. This CDR3 is built from 13 residues.